This T cell receptor beta chain was observed in a study of cytomegalovirus exposure and HLA in healthy donors. The PCR contained 60 Vbeta and 13 Jbeta primers. The protocol was immunoSEQ multiplex PCR, while the TCRdb copy is restricted to in-frame clones and leaves out a portion. The table lists approximately 120,000 clones, roughly four fifths of them singletons. V lost 6 bases, J lost 2 bases, and 4 bases stayed unmatched. This CDR3 is 15 amino acids long. Germline loops: CDR1 ENHRY, CDR2 SYGVKD. This clonotype originated in a middle-aged man in good health and CMV-seronegative. Sequencing used PBMCs. This rearrangement joins TRBV10-3 to TRBJ2-3, with 11 nucleotides matching TRBD2. CDR3 nucleotides: TGTGCCATCAGCAGGACTAGCGGGTCCACAGATACGCAGTATTTT. This encodes CAISRTSGSTDTQYF.